The 6 T cell receptor beta chains in this list originate from one sample, sequenced in a study of cytotoxic CD8 clonotypes in ibrutinib-treated CLL. Data came from immunoSEQ multiplex PCR; TCRdb stores just in-frame clones and leaves some out. The table has some 130,000 clones, approximately 90% seen once; the top ten hold 9.5% to 14%. The starting material was PBMCs, obtained after 12 months of ibrutinib treatment. The receptor set was obtained from a human donor with chronic lymphocytic leukemia.

This chain joins TRBV27 and TRBJ2-6; D unresolved. Trimming left V 0 bases short and J 0 bases short, with 12 bases between. The CDR3 contains 18 residues. Germline V gene sequence: CDR1 MNHEY, CDR2 SMNVEV (reference sequence). CDR3 bases: TGTGCCAGCAGTTTATCGCCAGATCCCCTCTCTGGGGCCAACGTCCTGACTTTC. It is translated as CASSLSPDPLSGANVLTF.

The chain uses TRBV10-3 and TRBJ1-2, with D unclear. The CDR3 is 11 residues long. Trimming removed 1 base at V and 6 bases at J, with 3 bases between. Germline CDR1 reads ENHRY; CDR2 reads SYGVKD. Here the CDR3 DNA reads TGTGCCATCAGTGAGTTGGATGGCTACACCTTC. This translates into CAISELDGYTF.

The rearrangement links TRBV6-5 to TRBJ2-1; 7 bases map to TRBD2. Trimming removed 11 bases from V and 4 bases from J; junction bases left unmatched: 5. Germline-derived CDR1 and CDR2 are MNHEY and SVGAGI. The CDR3 covers 12 residues. CDR3: CAASGNYNEQFF. In DNA, the CDR3 is TGTGCCGCTAGCGGAAATTACAATGAGCAGTTCTTC.

V gene TRBV19 combines with J gene TRBJ2-3; 8 bases are a match to TRBD2. This CDR3 is built from 14 residues. Unmatched junction bases numbered 5, after V lost 5 bases and J lost 4 bases. Per germline, CDR1 LNHDA and CDR2 SQIVND (reference sequence). DNA for the CDR3: TGTGCCAGTAGTGATCCGGGACTAGCAGATACGCAGTATTTT. Residues: CASSDPGLADTQYF.

The V and J genes are TRBV28 and TRBJ1-1; 7 bases match TRBD1. V gave up 6 bases and J gave up 12 bases; unmatched junction bases: 13. The CDR3 contains 13 residues. Germline CDR1 and CDR2: MDHEN and SYDVKM. This CDR3 is CASSQNRGKRTFF. The CDR3 DNA is TGTGCCAGCAGCCAAAACAGGGGCAAGAGAACTTTCTTT. The whole variable domain, remainder taken from reference TRBV28 and TRBJ1-1, is DVKVTQSSRYLVKRTGEKVFLECVQDMDHENMFWYRQDPGLGLRLIYFSYDVKMKEKGDIPEGYSVSREKKERFSLILESASTNQTSMYLCASSQNRGKRTFFGQGTRLTVV.

This chain connects TRBV2 to TRBJ2-7, with unresolved D. The CDR3 has 14 residues. Trimming removed 3 bases at V and 4 bases at J, with 13 bases between. Germline values: CDR1 SNHLY, CDR2 FYNNEI. The CDR3 nucleotides are TGTGCCAGCAGTGACGGGCCCCCCTCATACGAGCAGTACTTC. It translates to CASSDGPPSYEQYF.